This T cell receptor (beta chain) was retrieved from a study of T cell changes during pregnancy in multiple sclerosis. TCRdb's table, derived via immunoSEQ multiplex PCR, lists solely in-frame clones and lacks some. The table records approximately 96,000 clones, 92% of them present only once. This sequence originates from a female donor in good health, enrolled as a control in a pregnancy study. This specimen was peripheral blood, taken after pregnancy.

The CDR3 bases are TGTGCCAGTAGTAAGGGAGTCTACGAGCAGTACTTC. It specifies CASSKGVYEQYF. The chain joins TRBV19 to TRBJ2-7; D is perhaps TRBD2 (5 bases). This CDR3 comprises 12 residues. V gave up 4 bases and J gave up 3 bases, with 7 bases separating them. From germline, CDR1 is LNHDA and CDR2 SQIVND (reference sequence).